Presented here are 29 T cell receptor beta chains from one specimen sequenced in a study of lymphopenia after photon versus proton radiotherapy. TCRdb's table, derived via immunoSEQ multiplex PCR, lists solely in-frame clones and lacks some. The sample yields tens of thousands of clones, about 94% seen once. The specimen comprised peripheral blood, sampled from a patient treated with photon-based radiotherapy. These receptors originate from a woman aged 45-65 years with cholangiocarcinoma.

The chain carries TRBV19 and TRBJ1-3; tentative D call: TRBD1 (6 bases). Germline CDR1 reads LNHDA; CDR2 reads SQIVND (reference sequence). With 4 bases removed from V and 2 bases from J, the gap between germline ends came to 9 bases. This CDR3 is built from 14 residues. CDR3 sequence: CASSTRGAGNTIYF. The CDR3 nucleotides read TGTGCCAGTAGTACCAGGGGAGCTGGAAACACCATATATTTT.

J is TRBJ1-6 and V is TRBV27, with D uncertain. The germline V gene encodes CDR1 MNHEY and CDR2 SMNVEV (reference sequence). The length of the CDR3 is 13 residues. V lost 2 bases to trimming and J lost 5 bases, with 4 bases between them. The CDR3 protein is CASSLGNNSPLHF. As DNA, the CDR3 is TGTGCCAGCAGTTTAGGGAATAATTCACCCCTCCACTTT.

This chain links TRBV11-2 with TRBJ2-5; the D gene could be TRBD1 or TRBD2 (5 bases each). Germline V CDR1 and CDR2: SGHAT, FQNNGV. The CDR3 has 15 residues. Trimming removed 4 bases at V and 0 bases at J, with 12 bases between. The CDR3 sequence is CASSYAWGHQETQYF. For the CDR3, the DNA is TGTGCCAGCAGCTACGCTTGGGGACACCAAGAGACCCAGTACTTC.

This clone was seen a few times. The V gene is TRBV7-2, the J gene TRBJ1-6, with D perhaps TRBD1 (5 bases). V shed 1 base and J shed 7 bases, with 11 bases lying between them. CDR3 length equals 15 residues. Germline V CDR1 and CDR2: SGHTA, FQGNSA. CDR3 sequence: CASSLGGAGNSPLHF. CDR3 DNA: TGTGCCAGCAGCTTAGGTGGGGCAGGAAATTCACCCCTCCACTTT.

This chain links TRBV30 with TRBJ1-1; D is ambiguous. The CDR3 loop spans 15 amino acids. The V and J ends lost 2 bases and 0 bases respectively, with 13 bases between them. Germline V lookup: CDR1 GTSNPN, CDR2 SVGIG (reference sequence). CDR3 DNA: TGTGCCTGGAGTACTGCGTTAGGGATGAACACTGAAGCTTTCTTT. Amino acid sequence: CAWSTALGMNTEAFF.

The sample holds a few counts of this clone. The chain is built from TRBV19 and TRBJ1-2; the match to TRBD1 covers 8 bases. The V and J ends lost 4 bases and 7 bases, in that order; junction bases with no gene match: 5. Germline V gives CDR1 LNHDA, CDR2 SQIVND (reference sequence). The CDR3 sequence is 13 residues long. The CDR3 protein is CASSTNDRGGYTF. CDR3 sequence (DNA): TGTGCCAGTAGTACCAACGACAGGGGTGGCTACACCTTC.

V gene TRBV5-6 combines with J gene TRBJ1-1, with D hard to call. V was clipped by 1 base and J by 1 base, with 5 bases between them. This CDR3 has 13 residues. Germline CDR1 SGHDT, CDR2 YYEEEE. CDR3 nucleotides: TGTGCCAGCAGCTTGAGGGAGAACACTGAAGCTTTCTTT. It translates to CASSLRENTEAFF.

CDR3 sequence: CASSEGGQLRGNTIYF. The CDR3, as DNA: TGTGCCAGCAGTGAAGGGGGTCAGCTGAGGGGAAACACCATATATTTT. The V gene is TRBV6-1, the J gene TRBJ1-3; D gene unclear. The ends were cut back, 1 base at V and 4 bases at J, with 14 bases in the middle. The CDR3 sequence is 16 residues long. Germline CDR1 is MNHNS and CDR2 is SASEGT.

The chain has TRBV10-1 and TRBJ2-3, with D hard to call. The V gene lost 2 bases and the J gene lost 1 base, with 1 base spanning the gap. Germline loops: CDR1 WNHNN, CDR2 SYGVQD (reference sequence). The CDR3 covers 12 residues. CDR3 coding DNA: TGCGCCAGCAGTGAGGGCACAGATACGCAGTATTTT. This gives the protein CASSEGTDTQYF.

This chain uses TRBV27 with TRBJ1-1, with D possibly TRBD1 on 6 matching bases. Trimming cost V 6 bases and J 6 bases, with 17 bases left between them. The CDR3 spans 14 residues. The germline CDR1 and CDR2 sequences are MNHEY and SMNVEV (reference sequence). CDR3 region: CASRPRGPRAEAFF. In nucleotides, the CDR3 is TGTGCCAGCAGACCCCGGGGGCCCAGGGCTGAAGCTTTCTTT.

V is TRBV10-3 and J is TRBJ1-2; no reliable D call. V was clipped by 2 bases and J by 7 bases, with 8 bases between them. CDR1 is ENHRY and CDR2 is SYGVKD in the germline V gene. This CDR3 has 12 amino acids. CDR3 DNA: TGTGCCATCAGTGAGCTAGGGAGTGGCTACACCTTC. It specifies CAISELGSGYTF.

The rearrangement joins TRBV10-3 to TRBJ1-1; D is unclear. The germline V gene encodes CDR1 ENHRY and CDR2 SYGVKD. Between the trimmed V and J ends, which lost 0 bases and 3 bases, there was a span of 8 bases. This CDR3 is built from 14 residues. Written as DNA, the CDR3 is TGTGCCATCAGTGAGTCAGTGACCTACACTGAAGCTTTCTTT. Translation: CAISESVTYTEAFF.

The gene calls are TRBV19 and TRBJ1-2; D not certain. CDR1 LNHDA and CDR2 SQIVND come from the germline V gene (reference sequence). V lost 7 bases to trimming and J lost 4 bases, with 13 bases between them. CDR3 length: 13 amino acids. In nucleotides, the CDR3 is TGTGCCAGTATAGGCGGAGGTTTCTATGGCTACACCTTC. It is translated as CASIGGGFYGYTF.

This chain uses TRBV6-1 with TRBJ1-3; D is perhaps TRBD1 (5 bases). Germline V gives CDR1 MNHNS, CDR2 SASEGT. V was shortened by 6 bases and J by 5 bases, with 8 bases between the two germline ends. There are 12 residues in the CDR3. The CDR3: CASSRARNTIYF. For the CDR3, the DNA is TGTGCCAGCAGCAGGGCCAGAAACACCATATATTTT.

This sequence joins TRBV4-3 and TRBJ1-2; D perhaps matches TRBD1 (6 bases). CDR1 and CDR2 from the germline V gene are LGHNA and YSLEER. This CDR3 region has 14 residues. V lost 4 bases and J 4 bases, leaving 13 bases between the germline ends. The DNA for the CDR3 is TGCGCCAGCAGCCGCACTGTAGGGGGCTATGGCTACACCTTC. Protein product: CASSRTVGGYGYTF.

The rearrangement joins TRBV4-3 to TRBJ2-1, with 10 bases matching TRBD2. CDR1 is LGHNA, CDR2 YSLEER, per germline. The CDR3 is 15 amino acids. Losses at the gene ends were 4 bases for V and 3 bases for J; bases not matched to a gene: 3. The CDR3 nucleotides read TGCGCCAGCAGCCTCCAGCGGGGGGGCTACAATGAGCAGTTCTTC. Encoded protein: CASSLQRGGYNEQFF.

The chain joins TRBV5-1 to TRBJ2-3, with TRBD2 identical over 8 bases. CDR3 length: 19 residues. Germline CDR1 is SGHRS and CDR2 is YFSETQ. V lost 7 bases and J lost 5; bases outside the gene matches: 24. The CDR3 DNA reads TGCGCCAGCGGGATAGGGACTAGGGATTGGTTGGGCACCTTAGATACGCAGTATTTT. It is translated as CASGIGTRDWLGTLDTQYF.

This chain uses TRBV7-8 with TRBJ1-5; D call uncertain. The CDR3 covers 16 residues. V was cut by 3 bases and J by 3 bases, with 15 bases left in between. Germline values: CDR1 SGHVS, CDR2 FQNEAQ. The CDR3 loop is CASSLALRSSNQPQHF. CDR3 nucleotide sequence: TGTGCCAGCAGCTTGGCTTTGAGGAGCTCCAATCAGCCCCAGCATTTT.

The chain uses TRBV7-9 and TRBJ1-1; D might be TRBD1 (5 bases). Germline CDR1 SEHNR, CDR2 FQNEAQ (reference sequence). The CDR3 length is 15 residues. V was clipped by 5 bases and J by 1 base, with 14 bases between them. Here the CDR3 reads CASSALQARNTEAFF. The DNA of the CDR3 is TGTGCCAGCAGCGCCCTACAGGCTCGGAACACTGAAGCTTTCTTT.

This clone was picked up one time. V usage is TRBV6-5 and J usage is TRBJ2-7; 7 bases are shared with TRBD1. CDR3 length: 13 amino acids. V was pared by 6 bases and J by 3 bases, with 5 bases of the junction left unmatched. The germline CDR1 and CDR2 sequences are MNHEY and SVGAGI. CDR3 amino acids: CASRTGTVYEQYF. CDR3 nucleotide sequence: TGTGCCAGCAGAACAGGGACAGTCTACGAGCAGTACTTC.

The CDR3 protein is CASSRGGRGTDTQYF. The CDR3 nucleotides are TGCGCCAGCAGTCGCGGGGGCAGGGGAACAGATACGCAGTATTTT. The V call is TRBV5-1, the J call TRBJ2-3; tentative D call: TRBD2 (7 bases). The CDR3 contains 15 residues. Germline CDR1 is SGHRS and CDR2 is YFSETQ. V shed 5 bases and J shed 3 bases, with 16 bases lying between them. Full variable domain (rest looked up from reference TRBV5-1 and TRBJ2-3): KAGVTQTPRYLIKTRGQQVTLSCSPISGHRSVSWYQQTPGQGLQFLFEYFSETQRNKGNFPGRFSGRQFSNSRSEMNVSTLELGDSALYLCASSRGGRGTDTQYFGPGTRLTVL.

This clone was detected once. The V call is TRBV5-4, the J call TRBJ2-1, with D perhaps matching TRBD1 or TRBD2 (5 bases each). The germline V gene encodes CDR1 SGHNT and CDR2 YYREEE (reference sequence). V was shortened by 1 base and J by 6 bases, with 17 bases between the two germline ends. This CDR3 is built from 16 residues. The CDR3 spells CASSLRGRTTVNEQFF. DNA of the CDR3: TGTGCCAGCAGCTTGAGGGGACGGACGACAGTCAATGAGCAGTTCTTC.

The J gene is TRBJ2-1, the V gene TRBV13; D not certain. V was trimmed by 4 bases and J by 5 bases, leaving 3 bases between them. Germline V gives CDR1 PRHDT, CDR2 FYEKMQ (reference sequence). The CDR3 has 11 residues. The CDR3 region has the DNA TGTGCCAGCAGCTCTAACAATGAGCAGTTCTTC. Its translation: CASSSNNEQFF.

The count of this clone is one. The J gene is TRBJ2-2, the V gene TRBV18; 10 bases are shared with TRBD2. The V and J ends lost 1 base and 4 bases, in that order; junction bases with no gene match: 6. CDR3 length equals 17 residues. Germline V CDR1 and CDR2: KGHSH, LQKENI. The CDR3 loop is CASSPRVLAGTTGELFF. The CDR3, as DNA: TGTGCCAGCTCACCACGGGTACTAGCGGGGACCACCGGGGAGCTGTTTTTT.

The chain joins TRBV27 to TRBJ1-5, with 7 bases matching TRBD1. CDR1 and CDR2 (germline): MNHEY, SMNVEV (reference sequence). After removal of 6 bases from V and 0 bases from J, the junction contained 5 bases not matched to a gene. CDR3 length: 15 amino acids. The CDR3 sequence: CASRPGQISNQPQHF. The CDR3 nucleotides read TGTGCCAGCAGACCGGGACAGATTAGCAATCAGCCCCAGCATTTT.

The CDR3 loop is CASSPPIDTQYF. For the CDR3, the DNA is TGTGCCAGCTCACCACCGATAGATACGCAGTATTTT. The chain links TRBV18 to TRBJ2-3; D unclear. The CDR3 runs to 12 residues. Germline CDR1 and CDR2: KGHSH and LQKENI. V shed 0 bases and J shed 5 bases, with 3 bases lying between them.

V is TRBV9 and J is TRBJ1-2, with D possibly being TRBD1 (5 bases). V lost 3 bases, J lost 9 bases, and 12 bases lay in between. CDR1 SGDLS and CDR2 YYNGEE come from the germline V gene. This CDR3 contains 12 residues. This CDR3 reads CASSATGFSYTF. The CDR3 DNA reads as TGTGCCAGCAGCGCCACAGGTTTTAGCTACACCTTC.

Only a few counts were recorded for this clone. The CDR3 here is CAWGQVSNQPQHF. The CDR3 coding sequence is TGTGCCTGGGGACAGGTTAGCAATCAGCCCCAGCATTTT. The V and J genes are TRBV30 and TRBJ1-5; 7 positions match TRBD1. In germline, CDR1 is GTSNPN, CDR2 SVGIG (reference sequence). V gave up 5 bases and J gave up 0 bases; unmatched junction bases: 1. The CDR3 is 13 residues long.

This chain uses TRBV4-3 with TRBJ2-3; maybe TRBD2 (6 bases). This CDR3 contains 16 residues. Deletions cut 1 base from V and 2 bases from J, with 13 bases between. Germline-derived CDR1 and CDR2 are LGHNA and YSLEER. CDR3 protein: CASSQGPAGFTDTQYF. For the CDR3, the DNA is TGCGCCAGCAGCCAAGGCCCCGCGGGGTTCACAGATACGCAGTATTTT.